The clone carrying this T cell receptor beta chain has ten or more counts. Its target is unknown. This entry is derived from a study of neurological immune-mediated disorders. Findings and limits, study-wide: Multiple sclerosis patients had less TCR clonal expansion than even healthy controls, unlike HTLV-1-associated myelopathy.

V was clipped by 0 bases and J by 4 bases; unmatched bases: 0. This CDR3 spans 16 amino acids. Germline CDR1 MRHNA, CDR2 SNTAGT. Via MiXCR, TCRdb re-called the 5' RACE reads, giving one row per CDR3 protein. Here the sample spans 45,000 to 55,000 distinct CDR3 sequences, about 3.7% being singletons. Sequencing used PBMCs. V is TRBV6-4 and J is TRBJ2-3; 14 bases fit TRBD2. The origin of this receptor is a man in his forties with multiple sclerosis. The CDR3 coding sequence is TGTGCCAGCAGTGACTCGACTAGCGGGGGGGCAGATACGCAGTATTTT. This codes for CASSDSTSGGADTQYF.